The T cell receptor beta chain described here comes from a study of Ad26.COV2.S vaccination and SARS-CoV-2 variants. Treatment in this sample: roughly 19 received Ad26.COV2.S at low or high dose, single or two shots; about 5 received placebo; per-sample allocation not given. The study sampled participants on day 63 after the first vaccine or placebo injection. Whole-study findings and limits: An underestimation of total T cell responses may have resulted from the TCR breadth and depth analyses. Participants given vaccine showed non-spike TCR breadth similar to that of placebo recipients.

Comments on this clone: The antigen is undetermined.

CDR1 is SGHTA, CDR2 FQGTGA, per germline. CDR3 length equals 15 residues. Trimming stripped 5 bases from V and 8 bases from J, with 18 bases between. Produced via immunoSEQ multiplex PCR; TCRdb's table is partial and in-frame only. The data show fewer than 400,000 clones, with about 90% seen just once and 5.5% held by the top ten. This specimen was peripheral blood, taken in a trial of Ad26.COV2.S vaccine versus placebo. This clonotype was obtained from a person aged 18-65 years who received the Ad26.COV2.S COVID-19 vaccine or a placebo. V is TRBV7-3 and J is TRBJ2-2, with a tentative D call TRBD1 (5 bases). The CDR3 loop reads CASSPSRDGFGELFF. CDR3 sequence (DNA): TGTGCCAGCAGCCCCAGCAGGGATGGGTTTGGGGAGCTGTTTTTT.